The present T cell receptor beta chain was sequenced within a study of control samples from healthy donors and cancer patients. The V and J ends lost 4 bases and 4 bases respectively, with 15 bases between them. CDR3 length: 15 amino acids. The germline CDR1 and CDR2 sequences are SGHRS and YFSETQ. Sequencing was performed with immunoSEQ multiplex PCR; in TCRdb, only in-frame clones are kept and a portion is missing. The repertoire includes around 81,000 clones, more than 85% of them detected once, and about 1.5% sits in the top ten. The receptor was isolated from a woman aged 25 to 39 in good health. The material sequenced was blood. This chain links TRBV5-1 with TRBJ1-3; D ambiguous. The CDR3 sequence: CASSPRGLEGNTIYF. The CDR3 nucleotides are TGCGCCAGCAGCCCCCGGGGTCTCGAAGGAAACACCATATATTTT.